This T cell receptor beta chain emerged from a study of blood T cell repertoires in COVID-19. Profiled with immunoSEQ multiplex PCR; TCRdb holds only in-frame clones, not every one. This table holds 90,000 to 110,000 clones, 75% to 90% found once. This CDR3 comprises 12 residues. Germline values: CDR1 KGHSH, CDR2 LQKENI. Trimming took 8 bases from V and 10 from J, leaving 12 bases between them. The sequencing input was peripheral blood. The source of this sequence is a human donor in a cohort sampled during active COVID-19. The rearrangement joins TRBV18 to TRBJ1-6, with D perhaps TRBD1 (6 bases). CDR3 loop: CASATRGSPLHF. CDR3 DNA: TGTGCCAGCGCTACCAGGGGCTCACCCCTCCACTTT.